A selection of T cell receptor beta chains follows, all from one sample in a study of cytomegalovirus exposure and HLA in healthy donors. The protocol was immunoSEQ multiplex PCR, while the TCRdb copy is restricted to in-frame clones and leaves out a portion. Of 90,000 to 95,000 clones detected, roughly 80% appear once; the ten largest clones hold approximately 1.1%. Source material: PBMCs. The source of these receptors is a girl aged 2 to 9 in good health and CMV-seropositive. Both conserved end residues are part of each CDR3. The D gene is left open where the match is weak. Not every row has a clone size; where given, it reads once, few, many or a size class.

V gene: TRBV7-9; D gene: TRBD2; clone size: NA; J gene: TRBJ2-1; CDR3 protein: CASSLGPGLVNNEQFF; CDR3 DNA: TGTGCCAGCAGCTTAGGCCCGGGACTAGTAAACAACGAGCAGTTCTTC
V gene: TRBV20-1; D gene: NA; clone size: NA; J gene: TRBJ2-7; CDR3 protein: CSASRDYEQYF; CDR3 DNA: TGCAGTGCTAGCCGCGACTACGAGCAGTACTTC
V gene: TRBV28; D gene: NA; clone size: NA; J gene: TRBJ2-7; CDR3 protein: CASSLTPEQHEQYF; CDR3 DNA: TGTGCCAGCAGCCTGACACCCGAACAACACGAGCAGTACTTC
V gene: TRBV29-1; D gene: TRBD1; clone size: NA; J gene: TRBJ1-2; CDR3 protein: CSVDFRGAYGYTF; CDR3 DNA: TGCAGCGTCGATTTCAGGGGGGCCTATGGCTACACCTTC
V gene: TRBV6-1; D gene: NA; clone size: NA; J gene: TRBJ1-1; CDR3 protein: CASSEVPNLWRGTEAFF; CDR3 DNA: TGTGCCAGCAGTGAAGTCCCAAACCTTTGGAGGGGCACTGAAGCTTTCTTT
V gene: TRBV18; D gene: NA; clone size: NA; J gene: TRBJ1-3; CDR3 protein: CASSSRHRDDSGNTIYF; CDR3 DNA: TGTGCCAGCTCGTCCAGACACAGGGATGACTCTGGAAACACCATATATTTT
V gene: TRBV4-1; D gene: TRBD1; clone size: few; J gene: TRBJ1-5; CDR3 protein: CASTLQPGQGNQPQHF; CDR3 DNA: TGCGCCAGCACCCTTCAACCGGGACAGGGTAATCAGCCCCAGCATTTT
V gene: TRBV30; D gene: NA; clone size: NA; J gene: TRBJ1-2; CDR3 protein: CAWSTAYGYTF; CDR3 DNA: TGTGCCTGGAGCACAGCCTATGGCTACACCTTC
V gene: TRBV5-1; D gene: TRBD1; clone size: NA; J gene: TRBJ2-2; CDR3 protein: CASSLTGWDRGSGELFF; CDR3 DNA: TGCGCCAGCAGCTTGACGGGTTGGGACAGGGGTTCCGGGGAGCTGTTTTTT
V gene: TRBV6-5; D gene: TRBD2; clone size: NA; J gene: TRBJ2-7; CDR3 protein: CASKREPEQYF; CDR3 DNA: TGTGCCAGCAAGCGGGAGCCCGAGCAGTACTTC
V gene: TRBV29-1; D gene: NA; clone size: NA; J gene: TRBJ1-2; CDR3 protein: CSVVSGGLNTF; CDR3 DNA: TGCAGCGTTGTTTCGGGTGGTCTTAACACCTTC
V gene: TRBV19; D gene: TRBD1; clone size: NA; J gene: TRBJ2-7; CDR3 protein: CASSIAAGGYEQYF; CDR3 DNA: TGTGCCAGTAGTATAGCGGCAGGGGGCTACGAGCAGTACTTC
V gene: TRBV28; D gene: NA; clone size: NA; J gene: TRBJ2-5; CDR3 protein: CASSSGLFVPAETQYF; CDR3 DNA: TGTGCCAGCAGTTCCGGGTTGTTCGTGCCAGCGGAGACCCAGTACTTC
V gene: TRBV28; D gene: NA; clone size: NA; J gene: TRBJ1-2; CDR3 protein: CASRSGSVGYTF; CDR3 DNA: TGTGCCAGCAGGTCGGGGTCGGTGGGCTACACCTTC
V gene: TRBV28; D gene: NA; clone size: NA; J gene: TRBJ1-4; CDR3 protein: CASAGTMNSELFF; CDR3 DNA: TGTGCCAGCGCAGGGACAATGAACTCGGAACTGTTTTTT
V gene: TRBV27; D gene: NA; clone size: NA; J gene: TRBJ2-7; CDR3 protein: CASSPRGQNYEQYF; CDR3 DNA: TGTGCCAGCAGTCCGCGCGGACAGAACTACGAGCAGTACTTC
V gene: TRBV7-9; D gene: NA; clone size: NA; J gene: TRBJ2-5; CDR3 protein: CASRSGVGEETQYF; CDR3 DNA: TGTGCCAGCCGCTCAGGGGTTGGGGAAGAGACCCAGTACTTC
V gene: TRBV9; D gene: TRBD2; clone size: NA; J gene: TRBJ2-5; CDR3 protein: CASSVVLAGAETQYF; CDR3 DNA: TGTGCCAGCAGCGTAGTCCTAGCGGGAGCAGAGACCCAGTACTTC
V gene: TRBV6-5; D gene: NA; clone size: NA; J gene: TRBJ2-7; CDR3 protein: CASSYSWQNYEQYF; CDR3 DNA: TGTGCCAGCAGTTACTCGTGGCAGAACTACGAGCAGTACTTC
V gene: TRBV7-6; D gene: TRBD1; clone size: once; J gene: TRBJ1-1; CDR3 protein: CASSLAGSGGTEAFF; CDR3 DNA: TGTGCCAGCAGCCTAGCGGGGTCAGGGGGCACTGAAGCTTTCTTT
V gene: TRBV6-5; D gene: TRBD2; clone size: NA; J gene: TRBJ2-7; CDR3 protein: CASSYRLAGNEQYF; CDR3 DNA: TGTGCCAGCAGTTATAGGCTAGCGGGAAACGAGCAGTACTTC
V gene: TRBV5-6; D gene: NA; clone size: NA; J gene: TRBJ2-1; CDR3 protein: CASSPDRGLWSGRYEEQFF; CDR3 DNA: TGTGCCAGCAGCCCCGACAGGGGGCTTTGGAGCGGGAGGTACGAGGAGCAGTTCTTC
V gene: TRBV6-5; D gene: NA; clone size: NA; J gene: TRBJ2-1; CDR3 protein: CASEGQGAFF; CDR3 DNA: TGTGCCAGCGAAGGACAAGGGGCTTTCTTC
V gene: TRBV10-2; D gene: NA; clone size: NA; J gene: TRBJ1-4; CDR3 protein: CASSDRDEKLFF; CDR3 DNA: TGCGCCAGCAGTGACCGGGATGAAAAACTGTTTTTT
V gene: TRBV19; D gene: NA; clone size: NA; J gene: TRBJ2-6; CDR3 protein: CASRWGGGANVLTF; CDR3 DNA: TGTGCCAGCCGTTGGGGAGGTGGGGCCAACGTCCTGACTTTC
V gene: TRBV6-6; D gene: TRBD1; clone size: once; J gene: TRBJ1-4; CDR3 protein: CASSPRTGSYEKLFF; CDR3 DNA: TGTGCCAGCAGTCCCCGGACAGGTTCCTATGAAAAACTGTTTTTT
V gene: TRBV30; D gene: NA; clone size: NA; J gene: TRBJ1-1; CDR3 protein: CAWSPLTSNTEAFF; CDR3 DNA: TGTGCCTGGAGTCCCCTCACATCGAACACTGAAGCTTTCTTT
V gene: TRBV28; D gene: NA; clone size: once; J gene: TRBJ1-5; CDR3 protein: CASSFEGRSNQPQHF; CDR3 DNA: TGTGCCAGCAGTTTCGAGGGAAGGAGCAATCAGCCCCAGCATTTT
V gene: TRBV30; D gene: NA; clone size: NA; J gene: TRBJ1-1; CDR3 protein: CAWNRAIGGGAARAFF; CDR3 DNA: TGTGCCTGGAATCGGGCGATTGGAGGAGGGGCAGCGCGGGCTTTCTTT
V gene: TRBV27; D gene: NA; clone size: NA; J gene: TRBJ2-3; CDR3 protein: CASSFWGLTDTQYF; CDR3 DNA: TGTGCCAGCAGTTTTTGGGGGCTCACAGATACGCAGTATTTT
V gene: TRBV30; D gene: TRBD1; clone size: once; J gene: TRBJ1-1; CDR3 protein: CACTTGDNTEAFF; CDR3 DNA: TGTGCCTGCACAACAGGGGACAACACTGAAGCTTTCTTT
V gene: TRBV28; D gene: NA; clone size: few; J gene: TRBJ2-7; CDR3 protein: CASSLVPFEQYF; CDR3 DNA: TGTGCCAGCAGTTTAGTTCCCTTCGAGCAGTACTTC
V gene: TRBV2; D gene: NA; clone size: NA; J gene: TRBJ2-7; CDR3 protein: CASSPRTYEQYF; CDR3 DNA: TGTGCCAGCAGCCCTCGTACCTACGAGCAGTACTTC
V gene: TRBV29-1; D gene: TRBD1; clone size: NA; J gene: TRBJ1-1; CDR3 protein: CIARGRQGAAVNTEAFF; CDR3 DNA: TGCATCGCCCGCGGGCGTCAGGGGGCCGCTGTGAACACTGAAGCTTTCTTT
V gene: TRBV6-1; D gene: TRBD2; clone size: NA; J gene: TRBJ2-7; CDR3 protein: CASTGTSGYYEQYF; CDR3 DNA: TGTGCCAGCACCGGGACTAGCGGGTATTACGAGCAGTACTTC
V gene: TRBV19; D gene: TRBD1; clone size: NA; J gene: TRBJ1-1; CDR3 protein: CASSPGGGGAFF; CDR3 DNA: TGTGCCAGTAGTCCAGGGGGTGGGGGAGCTTTCTTT
V gene: TRBV12-5; D gene: NA; clone size: NA; J gene: TRBJ1-2; CDR3 protein: CASGLYWDTLYGYTF; CDR3 DNA: TGTGCTAGTGGTCTATACTGGGACACCCTCTATGGCTACACCTTC
V gene: TRBV19; D gene: TRBD2; clone size: NA; J gene: TRBJ2-7; CDR3 protein: CASSIEGGPYEQYF; CDR3 DNA: TGTGCCAGTAGTATTGAGGGAGGGCCCTACGAGCAGTACTTC
V gene: TRBV27; D gene: TRBD1; clone size: once; J gene: TRBJ1-5; CDR3 protein: CASSDRDRGPRGNQPQHF; CDR3 DNA: TGTGCCAGCAGCGATCGGGACAGGGGGCCGCGCGGCAATCAGCCCCAGCATTTT
V gene: TRBV29-1; D gene: TRBD1; clone size: NA; J gene: TRBJ2-5; CDR3 protein: CSVGTEETQYF; CDR3 DNA: TGCAGCGTGGGGACAGAAGAGACCCAGTACTTC
V gene: TRBV6-1; D gene: NA; clone size: NA; J gene: TRBJ2-2; CDR3 protein: CASRKDTSGELFF; CDR3 DNA: TGTGCCAGCAGAAAAGACACCTCCGGGGAGCTGTTTTTT
V gene: TRBV5-6; D gene: NA; clone size: NA; J gene: TRBJ1-4; CDR3 protein: CASSPRSRSKNEKLFF; CDR3 DNA: TGTGCCAGCAGCCCGAGGTCCAGAAGCAAGAATGAAAAACTGTTTTTT
V gene: TRBV7-2; D gene: TRBD1; clone size: NA; J gene: TRBJ1-5; CDR3 protein: CASSPEDRGNQPQHF; CDR3 DNA: TGTGCCAGCAGCCCAGAGGACAGGGGAAATCAGCCCCAGCATTTT
V gene: TRBV29-1; D gene: TRBD2; clone size: once; J gene: TRBJ2-7; CDR3 protein: CSVVTSGRGEQYF; CDR3 DNA: TGCAGCGTTGTAACCAGCGGGAGAGGCGAGCAGTACTTC
V gene: TRBV29-1; D gene: TRBD2; clone size: NA; J gene: TRBJ2-3; CDR3 protein: CSVTPDGGLAGGNTQYF; CDR3 DNA: TGCAGCGTTACTCCGGACGGTGGACTAGCGGGAGGAAATACGCAGTATTTT
V gene: TRBV6-5; D gene: TRBD1; clone size: NA; J gene: TRBJ1-2; CDR3 protein: CARGTANYGYTF; CDR3 DNA: TGTGCCAGGGGGACAGCTAACTATGGCTACACCTTC
V gene: TRBV5-4; D gene: TRBD2; clone size: NA; J gene: TRBJ2-1; CDR3 protein: CASSLAGGGADEQFF; CDR3 DNA: TGTGCCAGCAGCTTGGCCGGGGGGGGCGCGGATGAGCAGTTCTTC
V gene: TRBV6-4; D gene: NA; clone size: NA; J gene: TRBJ2-3; CDR3 protein: CASSADPGSTDTQYF; CDR3 DNA: TGTGCCAGCAGTGCCGACCCGGGAAGCACAGATACGCAGTATTTT
V gene: TRBV4-3; D gene: TRBD2; clone size: NA; J gene: TRBJ2-7; CDR3 protein: CASSQDVGRAGVSFEQYF; CDR3 DNA: TGCGCCAGCAGCCAAGATGTCGGGAGAGCGGGAGTCTCCTTCGAGCAGTACTTC
V gene: TRBV27; D gene: TRBD1; clone size: NA; J gene: TRBJ2-3; CDR3 protein: CASSWDRGADTQYF; CDR3 DNA: TGTGCCAGCAGTTGGGACAGGGGGGCAGATACGCAGTATTTT
V gene: TRBV30; D gene: NA; clone size: NA; J gene: TRBJ1-5; CDR3 protein: CAWSDGMNQPQHF; CDR3 DNA: TGTGCCTGGAGTGACGGTATGAATCAGCCCCAGCATTTT
V gene: TRBV5-1; D gene: TRBD2; clone size: NA; J gene: TRBJ2-5; CDR3 protein: CASSSTGGGETQYF; CDR3 DNA: TGCGCCAGCAGCTCAACCGGGGGGGGAGAGACCCAGTACTTC
V gene: TRBV27; D gene: NA; clone size: NA; J gene: TRBJ1-5; CDR3 protein: CASSPSQFQPQHF; CDR3 DNA: TGTGCCAGCAGTCCCTCCCAGTTTCAGCCCCAGCATTTT